This T cell receptor beta chain was captured by sequencing in a study of cytomegalovirus exposure and HLA in healthy donors. 13 Jbeta primers and 60 Vbeta primers were used for the PCR. The table came from immunoSEQ multiplex PCR; TCRdb's copy has only in-frame clones and leaves some out. This sample yields about 94,000 clones, of which about three fifths are seen a single time; around 4% belongs to the top ten. The CDR3 loop spans 16 amino acids. In germline, CDR1 is SGHTS, CDR2 YDEGEE. J was trimmed by 1 base and V by 4 bases; bases with no gene match: 7. This clone occurred a few times. This rearrangement joins TRBV5-8 to TRBJ1-5; 8 nucleotides agree with TRBD1. This TCR derives from a man aged 30 to 45 in good health and CMV-seronegative. Sequenced material: PBMCs. In nucleotides, the CDR3 is TGTGCCAGCAGCCCGACAGGGGCCGGAAGCAATCAGCCCCAGCATTTT. Protein sequence: CASSPTGAGSNQPQHF.